This entry lists 27 T cell receptor beta chains sequenced from one sample in a study of CD4 T cells in relation to SARS-CoV-2 and coronaviruses. Here immunoSEQ multiplex PCR was the method, and the copy in TCRdb shows in-frame clones only, minus some. Counted here are about 30,000 clones, about 70% occurring once; the ten biggest clones make up 3.4%. Their specific antigens are unknown. Sequencing input: memory CD4+ T cells from PBMCs, cultured in vitro. All receptors derive from an adult with COVID-19.

The chain couples TRBV28 to TRBJ2-1, with D possibly called TRBD1 or TRBD2 (5 bases each). This CDR3 contains 12 residues. The V gene lost 9 bases and the J gene lost 4 bases, with 10 bases spanning the gap. CDR1 MDHEN and CDR2 SYDVKM come from the germline V gene. The CDR3 spells CASGTEYNEQFF. In DNA, the CDR3 is TGTGCCAGTGGGACGGAGTACAATGAGCAGTTCTTC.

The rearrangement uses TRBV10-1 and TRBJ1-3; a weak D match, TRBD1 (6 bases). CDR3 length: 19 amino acids. Germline lookup yields CDR1 WNHNN and CDR2 SYGVQD (reference sequence). V gave up 3 bases and J gave up 0 bases, with 21 bases separating them. In DNA, the CDR3 is TGCGCCAGCAGTGAAGCCCACCCCGCTCGGGGGGCCTCTGGAAACACCATATATTTT. Protein: CASSEAHPARGASGNTIYF.

The gene calls are TRBV5-8 and TRBJ2-2; D not resolved. Germline V lookup: CDR1 SGHTS, CDR2 YDEGEE. CDR3 size: 15 residues. V lost 0 bases, J lost 0 bases, and 6 bases lay in between. CDR3 in DNA: TGTGCCAGCAGCTTGGGCAGCTCGAACACCGGGGAGCTGTTTTTT. Translated: CASSLGSSNTGELFF.

This clone showed up just once. The chain is built from TRBV11-1 and TRBJ1-6; a weak D match, TRBD1 (5 bases). The ends were cut back, 6 bases at V and 9 bases at J, with 15 bases in the middle. From germline, CDR1 is SGHAT and CDR2 FQDESV (reference sequence). The CDR3 loop spans 14 amino acids. CDR3 in amino acids: CASSFGTLPSPLHF. DNA of the CDR3: TGTGCCAGCAGTTTCGGGACGCTTCCTTCACCCCTCCACTTT.

The sample holds a few counts of this clone. The chain couples TRBV12-3 or TRBV12-4 to TRBJ2-1; no reliable D call. V lost 2 bases to trimming and J lost 7 bases, with 9 bases between them. This CDR3 spans 13 amino acids. The CDR3 DNA follows: TGTGCCAGCAGTTTAAACCGTTGGAATGAGCAGTTCTTC. Residues: CASSLNRWNEQFF.

V is TRBV20-1 and J is TRBJ2-5; no firm D call. CDR1 is DFQATT and CDR2 is SNEGSKA in the germline V gene (reference sequence). This CDR3 is built from 11 residues. V was pared by 3 bases and J by 3 bases, with 5 bases between. The CDR3 DNA reads as TGCAGTGCTAGCCCGGAAGAGACCCAGTACTTC. Amino acids: CSASPEETQYF.

This clone turned up a few times. The chain uses TRBV11-2 and TRBJ2-7; D is possibly TRBD1 (5 bases). V was trimmed by 5 bases and J by 1 base, leaving 15 bases between them. Germline lookup yields CDR1 SGHAT and CDR2 FQNNGV. CDR3 length: 15 residues. CDR3 protein: CASSPSRVESYEQYF. The CDR3 DNA follows: TGTGCCAGCAGCCCGAGCAGGGTGGAGTCCTACGAGCAGTACTTC.

The rearrangement links TRBV11-2 to TRBJ2-2; D is unclear. Germline V gene lookup returns CDR1 SGHAT and CDR2 FQNNGV. The CDR3 is 14 amino acids. V lost 6 bases and J lost 2, with 10 bases in between. Written as DNA, the CDR3 is TGTGCCAGCAGACCCTACGGAAACACCGGGGAGCTGTTTTTT. It encodes CASRPYGNTGELFF.

The J gene is TRBJ2-4, the V gene TRBV11-2, with TRBD2 matching over 16 bases. Per the germline V gene, CDR1 is SGHAT and CDR2 is FQNNGV. The V and J ends lost 5 bases and 15 bases, in that order; junction bases with no gene match: 10. The CDR3 loop spans 15 amino acids. The CDR3 sequence is CASSGDWGLAGGLYF. Here the CDR3 DNA reads TGTGCCAGCAGCGGAGACTGGGGACTAGCGGGGGGGTTGTACTTC.

The chain is built from TRBV11-2 and TRBJ2-1; D gene unclear. The V and J ends lost 1 base and 5 bases respectively, with 3 bases between them. CDR1 and CDR2 from the germline V gene are SGHAT and FQNNGV. The CDR3 is 12 amino acids. CDR3 in amino acids: CASSLGNNEQFF. CDR3 bases: TGTGCCAGCAGCTTAGGGAACAATGAGCAGTTCTTC.

The chain joins TRBV7-2 to TRBJ2-1; 9 bases align to TRBD2. The CDR3 runs 12 residues. J was trimmed by 14 bases and V by 5 bases; bases with no gene match: 7. The germline CDR1 and CDR2 sequences are SGHTA and FQGNSA. The CDR3 DNA sequence: TGTGCCAGCAGCAGAACCGGGACTAGCAAGTTCTTC. It yields the protein CASSRTGTSKFF.

CDR3 sequence (DNA): TGTGCCAGCGGACAGGGGGAAACCTACGAGCAGTACTTC. It is translated as CASGQGETYEQYF. The V and J genes are TRBV12-3 or TRBV12-4 and TRBJ2-7; 10 bases align to TRBD1. The ends lost 8 bases at V and 2 bases at J; junction bases unmatched: 3. This CDR3 has 13 amino acids.

This clone is medium-sized (0.01 to 0.1%) in the sample. The genes are TRBV29-1 and TRBJ1-2; D perhaps matches TRBD1 (6 bases). Germline V gene sequence: CDR1 SQVTM, CDR2 ANQGSEA. CDR3 length: 11 residues. V lost 4 bases and J lost 3, with 6 bases in between. In DNA, the CDR3 is TGCAGCGTTGCAGGGGACTATGGCTACACCTTC. It is translated as CSVAGDYGYTF.

The chain uses TRBV11-2 and TRBJ2-1; TRBD2 aligns across 7 bases. This CDR3 spans 16 amino acids. Trimming took 6 bases from V and 1 from J; bases not matched to a gene: 9. CDR1 is SGHAT, CDR2 FQNNGV, per germline. CDR3 amino acids: CASSFLGGRSYNEQFF. CDR3 nucleotide sequence: TGTGCCAGCAGTTTCCTCGGGGGGAGGTCCTACAATGAGCAGTTCTTC.

The CDR3 bases are TGTGCCAGCAGCTTTGAGGCTAGCGGGCGTGGGGAGCAGTTCTTC. Protein sequence: CASSFEASGRGEQFF. The rearrangement uses TRBV7-2 and TRBJ2-1; 8 positions match TRBD2. Germline V gives CDR1 SGHTA, CDR2 FQGNSA. With V trimmed by 3 bases and J by 10 bases, 11 bases remained unmatched. The CDR3 runs 15 residues.

The V call is TRBV10-3, the J call TRBJ1-5; D uncertain. The CDR3 extends over 14 amino acids. Trimming removed 4 bases at V and 0 bases at J, with 7 bases between. Germline loops: CDR1 ENHRY, CDR2 SYGVKD. The CDR3 region has the DNA TGTGCCATCAGTGGTGGTCGTAGCAATCAGCCCCAGCATTTT. It specifies CAISGGRSNQPQHF.

The chain couples TRBV27 to TRBJ2-1, with TRBD1 matching 8 bases. The CDR3 runs to 14 residues. CDR1 MNHEY and CDR2 SMNVEV come from the germline V gene (reference sequence). V dropped 2 bases and J dropped 4; count of bases not matched to a gene: 1. This CDR3 is CASSLQGAYNEQFF. The CDR3 nucleotides read TGTGCCAGCAGTTTACAGGGGGCTTACAATGAGCAGTTCTTC.

The chain couples TRBV28 to TRBJ2-7; either TRBD1 or TRBD2 may supply D (5 bases each). Between the trimmed V and J ends, which lost 5 bases and 1 base, there was a span of 21 bases. There are 17 residues in the CDR3. The germline V gene encodes CDR1 MDHEN and CDR2 SYDVKM. CDR3 nucleotide sequence: TGTGCCAGCAGTGGGGGTTTGGGGCGTTCGGGATCCTACGAGCAGTACTTC. It yields the protein CASSGGLGRSGSYEQYF.

The CDR3 sequence is CASSLGQPTGELFF. The CDR3 region has the DNA TGTGCCAGCAGCTTGGGACAGCCCACCGGGGAGCTGTTTTTT. The rearrangement links TRBV11-2 to TRBJ2-2, with 7 bases aligning to TRBD1. Germline V gene lookup returns CDR1 SGHAT and CDR2 FQNNGV. The CDR3 length is 14 residues. The ends lost 3 bases at V and 4 bases at J; junction bases unmatched: 2.

The chain links TRBV4-2 to TRBJ2-3, with D possibly being TRBD2 (6 bases). This CDR3 spans 17 amino acids. Germline CDR1 is LGHNA and CDR2 is YNFKEQ. Deletions cut 0 bases from V and 4 bases from J, with 17 bases between. As DNA, the CDR3 is TGTGCCAGCAGCCAAGATCCTGGGGCGGGGCCCGCAGATACGCAGTATTTT. This codes for CASSQDPGAGPADTQYF.

The genes are TRBV7-6 and TRBJ2-3; D is unclear. Germline assignment: CDR1 SGHVS and CDR2 FNYEAQ. The CDR3 is made up of 14 amino acids. Trimming stripped 1 base from V and 0 bases from J, with 5 bases between. Written as DNA, the CDR3 is TGTGCCAGCAGCTTAGTAGGCAGCACAGATACGCAGTATTTT. Amino acids: CASSLVGSTDTQYF.

The chain is built from TRBV28 and TRBJ1-6, with TRBD1 as a possible D gene (6 bases). In germline, CDR1 is MDHEN, CDR2 SYDVKM. CDR3 length: 18 amino acids. V lost 4 bases, J lost 5 bases, and 21 bases lay in between. CDR3 coding DNA: TGTGCCAGCAGTTCACCCGCCACGACAGGCTATCATAATTCACCCCTCCACTTT. As protein: CASSSPATTGYHNSPLHF.

This clone was counted once. The rearrangement links TRBV5-8 to TRBJ2-1, with TRBD2 identical over 8 bases. The CDR3 has 17 amino acids. The germline V gene encodes CDR1 SGHTS and CDR2 YDEGEE. The V gene end was trimmed by 2 bases and the J gene end by 6 bases; junction bases not matched to a gene: 13. The CDR3 coding sequence is TGTGCCAGCAGCTTAGTTGGATCGGGAGGGCCCTCCAATGAGCAGTTCTTC. Its translation is CASSLVGSGGPSNEQFF.

The V call is TRBV19, the J call TRBJ2-3, with D maybe TRBD1 (6 bases). The CDR3 loop spans 13 amino acids. CDR1 and CDR2 (germline): LNHDA, SQIVND (reference sequence). The V and J ends lost 4 bases and 8 bases respectively, with 13 bases between them. DNA of the CDR3: TGTGCCAGTAGTAGGACAGCGCGAGGTACGCAGTATTTT. Its translation is CASSRTARGTQYF.

The V and J genes are TRBV11-3 and TRBJ2-7, with D maybe TRBD2 (5 bases). This CDR3 is 14 amino acids long. CDR1 and CDR2 from the germline V gene are SGHNT and YENEEA. The V and J ends lost 5 bases and 5 bases respectively, with 16 bases between them. CDR3 residues: CASSPRPGSHEQYF. Written as DNA, the CDR3 is TGTGCCAGCAGCCCCCGGCCGGGGAGCCACGAGCAGTACTTC.

CDR3 in amino acids: CASSLTTGLAGGNEQYF. In nucleotides, the CDR3 is TGTGCCAGCAGCTTAACCACGGGACTAGCGGGAGGGAACGAGCAGTACTTC. The chain is built from TRBV7-9 and TRBJ2-7, with 16 nucleotides matching TRBD2. The CDR3 has 17 residues. Germline CDR1 and CDR2: SEHNR and FQNEAQ (reference sequence). V shed 2 bases and J 5 bases; nucleotides not matched to a gene: 6.

The rearrangement uses TRBV19 and TRBJ1-4; 9 nucleotides agree with TRBD1. V shed 4 bases and J 5 bases; nucleotides not matched to a gene: 5. The germline V gene has CDR1 LNHDA and CDR2 SQIVND (reference sequence). CDR3 length: 15 residues. The CDR3 loop is CASSNTGTGNEKLFF. DNA for the CDR3: TGTGCCAGTAGTAATACCGGGACAGGGAATGAAAAACTGTTTTTT.